This T cell receptor beta chain was sequenced during a study of control samples from healthy donors and cancer patients. The method was immunoSEQ multiplex PCR; TCRdb's version includes in-frame clones alone and lacks a portion of them. Here the sample spans 110,000 or so clones, just under 85% being singletons. Sequencing was carried out using blood. This TCR was recovered from a man in his late teens or twenties in good health.

The CDR3, as DNA: TGTGCCAGCAGCTTGACGGGCGGGCCTTTACGAGACATTCAGTACTTC. This sequence encodes CASSLTGGPLRDIQYF. J is TRBJ2-4 and V is TRBV5-6, with D possibly matching TRBD2 (5 bases). The CDR3 runs 16 residues. Trimming cost V 1 base and J 8 bases, with 19 bases left between them. Germline CDR1 SGHDT, CDR2 YYEEEE. The full variable domain, completed using reference TRBV5-6 and TRBJ2-4, is DAGVTQSPTHLIKTRGQQVTLRCSPKSGHDTVSWYQQALGQGPQFIFQYYEEEERQRGNFPDRFSGHQFPNYSSELNVNALLLGDSALYLCASSLTGGPLRDIQYFGAGTRLSVL.